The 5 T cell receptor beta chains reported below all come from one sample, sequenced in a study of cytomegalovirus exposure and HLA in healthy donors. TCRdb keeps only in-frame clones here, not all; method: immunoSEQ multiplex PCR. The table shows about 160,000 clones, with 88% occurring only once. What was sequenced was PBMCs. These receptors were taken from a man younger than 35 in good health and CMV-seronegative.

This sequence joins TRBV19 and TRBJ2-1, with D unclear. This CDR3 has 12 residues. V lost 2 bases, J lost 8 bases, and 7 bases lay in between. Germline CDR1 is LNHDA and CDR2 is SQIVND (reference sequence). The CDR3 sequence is CASSITGHEQFF. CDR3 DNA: TGTGCCAGTAGTATAACGGGTCATGAGCAGTTCTTC. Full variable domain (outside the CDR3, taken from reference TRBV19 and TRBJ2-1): DGGITQSPKYLFRKEGQNVTLSCEQNLNHDAMYWYRQDPGQGLRLIYYSQIVNDFQKGDIAEGYSVSREKKESFPLTVTSAQKNPTAFYLCASSITGHEQFFGPGTRLTVL.

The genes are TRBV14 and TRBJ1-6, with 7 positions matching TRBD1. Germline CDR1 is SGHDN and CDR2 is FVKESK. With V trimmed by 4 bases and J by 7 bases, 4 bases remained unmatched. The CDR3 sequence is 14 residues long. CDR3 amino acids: CASSPRDRNSPLHF. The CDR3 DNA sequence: TGTGCCAGCAGCCCCCGGGACAGAAATTCACCCCTCCACTTT.

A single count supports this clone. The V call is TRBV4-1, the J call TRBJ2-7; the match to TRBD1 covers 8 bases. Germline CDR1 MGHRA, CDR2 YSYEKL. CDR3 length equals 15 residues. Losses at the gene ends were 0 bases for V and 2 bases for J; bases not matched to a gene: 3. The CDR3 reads CASSQDRGPAYEQYF. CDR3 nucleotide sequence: TGCGCCAGCAGCCAAGACAGGGGGCCGGCCTACGAGCAGTACTTC.

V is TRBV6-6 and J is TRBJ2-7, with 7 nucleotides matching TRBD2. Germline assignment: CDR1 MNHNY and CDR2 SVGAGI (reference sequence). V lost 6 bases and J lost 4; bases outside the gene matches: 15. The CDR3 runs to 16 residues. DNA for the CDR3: TGTGCCAGCAGCACATCCAGGCTGACTAGCTCTTACGAGCAGTACTTC. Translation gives CASSTSRLTSSYEQYF.

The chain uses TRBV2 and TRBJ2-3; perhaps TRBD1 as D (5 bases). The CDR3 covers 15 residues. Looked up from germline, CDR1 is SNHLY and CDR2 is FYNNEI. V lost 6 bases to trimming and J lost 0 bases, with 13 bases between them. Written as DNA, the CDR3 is TGTGCCAGCAGGGAAAGACAGAGAAGCACAGATACGCAGTATTTT. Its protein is CASRERQRSTDTQYF.